One sample yielded the 17 T cell receptor beta chains listed below, sequenced in a study of identical twins. TCRdb re-derived calls from the 5' RACE reads in MiXCR, one entry per CDR3 protein. The data contain 200,000 to 250,000 distinct CDR3 sequences, 10% to 13% of them singletons. Sequencing input: memory T cells sorted from blood. The receptors come from a man between 45 and 60 years old in good health.

CDR3 loop: CASSLALVARAKNIQYF. DNA for the CDR3: TGTGCCAGCAGCTTAGCGCTGGTGGCGAGGGCCAAAAACATTCAGTACTTC. V and J are TRBV7-2 and TRBJ2-4; no clear D gene. Germline values: CDR1 SGHTA, CDR2 FQGNSA. The CDR3 loop spans 17 amino acids. V shed 0 bases and J shed 1 base, with 13 bases lying between them.

This rearrangement joins TRBV20-1 to TRBJ1-1; D might be TRBD1 (6 bases). V lost 2 bases and J 5 bases, leaving 18 bases between the germline ends. The CDR3 has 15 residues. Germline loops: CDR1 DFQATT, CDR2 SNEGSKA (reference sequence). CDR3 sequence (DNA): TGCAGTGCTAGACCCCCTAGGACAGCGGGGACTGAAGCTTTCTTT. Amino acids: CSARPPRTAGTEAFF.

The gene calls are TRBV12-3 or TRBV12-4 and TRBJ2-3, with TRBD2 identical over 12 bases. After removal of 7 bases from V and 2 bases from J, the junction contained 7 bases not matched to a gene. The CDR3 totals 16 residues. In DNA, the CDR3 is TGTGCCAGCACTTGGACTAGCGGGACCATCACAGATACGCAGTATTTT. This translates into CASTWTSGTITDTQYF.

Ten or more counts support this clonotype. V is TRBV7-9 and J is TRBJ2-1; 8 nucleotides line up with TRBD1. Germline CDR1 and CDR2: SEHNR and FQNEAQ (reference sequence). The V and J ends lost 3 bases and 8 bases, in that order; junction bases with no gene match: 9. This CDR3 is built from 15 residues. CDR3 amino acids: CASSFSGQGPDEQFF. The CDR3 coding sequence is TGTGCCAGCAGCTTTTCAGGACAGGGTCCCGATGAGCAGTTCTTC.

In this sample, this clonotype turned up a few times. This rearrangement joins TRBV10-3 to TRBJ2-7, with D perhaps TRBD1 or TRBD2 (5 bases each). CDR1 is ENHRY and CDR2 is SYGVKD in the germline V gene. V gave up 0 bases and J gave up 6 bases, with 9 bases separating them. The CDR3 length is 13 residues. This CDR3 is CAISESKGTEQYF. For the CDR3, the DNA is TGTGCCATCAGTGAGTCGAAGGGGACCGAGCAGTACTTC.

The CDR3 DNA follows: TGTGCCAGCATGGGAACCGGGACAACCGGATATAGCAATCAGCCCCAGCATTTT. Protein: CASMGTGTTGYSNQPQHF. The J gene is TRBJ1-5, the V gene TRBV6-1; possibly TRBD1 for D (6 bases). The CDR3 covers 18 residues. Germline CDR1 and CDR2: MNHNS and SASEGT. The ends were cut back, 7 bases at V and 0 bases at J, with 22 bases in the middle.

This clonotype showed up just a few times. This chain connects TRBV25-1 to TRBJ2-5, with D unclear. V was shortened by 1 base and J by 5 bases, with 8 bases between the two germline ends. The CDR3 is 13 amino acids. Germline V gene sequence: CDR1 MGHDK, CDR2 SYGVNS. The CDR3 DNA reads as TGTGCCAGCAGTGAATCGGGTGGGGAGACCCAGTACTTC. Translation gives CASSESGGETQYF.

This clonotype appeared many times. The chain recombines TRBV14 with TRBJ2-2; possibly TRBD1 or TRBD2 for D (5 bases each). CDR1 is SGHDN, CDR2 FVKESK, per germline. The CDR3 length is 20 residues. The V end was cut by 2 bases, the J end by 0 bases, with 22 bases between. The CDR3 sequence is CASSQFRRPLQGPNTGELFF. In DNA, the CDR3 is TGTGCCAGCAGCCAATTTCGTCGTCCATTGCAGGGACCGAACACCGGGGAGCTGTTTTTT.

This clonotype was observed at least ten times. V is TRBV7-2 and J is TRBJ2-7; 15 bases fit TRBD2. With 2 bases clipped from V and 4 bases from J, the junction kept 9 bases outside the gene matches. Germline CDR1 is SGHTA and CDR2 is FQGNSA. The CDR3 length is 18 residues. The CDR3 is CASSLTGAGLAGGYEQYF. Here the CDR3 DNA reads TGTGCCAGCAGCTTAACGGGGGCGGGACTAGCGGGAGGATACGAGCAGTACTTC.

The rearrangement uses TRBV6-2 or TRBV6-3 and TRBJ2-4; perhaps TRBD1 as D (6 bases). With 4 bases removed from V and 3 bases from J, the gap between germline ends came to 19 bases. The CDR3 has 17 amino acids. Germline V gives CDR1 MNHEY, CDR2 SVGEGT. For the CDR3, the DNA is TGTGCCAGCAGTTCGAGGGAGAGGGGGTTGCTCAAAAACATTCAGTACTTC. It yields the protein CASSSRERGLLKNIQYF.

This clonotype has ten or more counts. The chain joins TRBV28 to TRBJ1-1, with TRBD1 identical over 10 bases. The ends lost 6 bases at V and 10 bases at J; junction bases unmatched: 2. CDR3 size: 11 residues. Germline CDR1 reads MDHEN; CDR2 reads SYDVKM. Here the CDR3 reads CASSRTGGAFF. The CDR3 nucleotides read TGTGCCAGCAGCAGGACAGGGGGAGCTTTCTTT.

The chain joins TRBV5-1 to TRBJ2-7; the D gene could be TRBD1 or TRBD2 (6 bases each). Germline CDR1 is SGHRS and CDR2 is YFSETQ. The ends were cut back, 0 bases at V and 1 base at J, with 14 bases in the middle. The CDR3 is 16 amino acids. In nucleotides, the CDR3 is TGCGCCAGCAGCTTGGAGGGGGGACGGACTTCCTACGAGCAGTACTTC. Its translation: CASSLEGGRTSYEQYF.

This clonotype occurred a few times. V gene TRBV4-3 combines with J gene TRBJ2-7; 9 bases map to TRBD1. Trimming at V came to 4 bases and at J to 8 bases, leaving 15 bases not matched to a gene. Germline loops: CDR1 LGHNA, CDR2 YSLEER. The CDR3 totals 16 residues. The CDR3 protein is CASSLDTGTGTSKQYF. The CDR3 DNA is TGCGCCAGCAGCCTCGATACCGGGACAGGGACTTCCAAGCAGTACTTC.

This clonotype was counted at least ten times. The genes are TRBV4-3 and TRBJ2-7; no clear D. This CDR3 is 15 amino acids long. In germline, CDR1 is LGHNA, CDR2 YSLEER. V shed 0 bases and J shed 7 bases, with 16 bases lying between them. Written as DNA, the CDR3 is TGCGCCAGCAGCCAAGATCGTGCCGTGTCTTCGGAGCAGTACTTC. Amino acid sequence: CASSQDRAVSSEQYF.

This clonotype occurred a few times. The chain uses TRBV3-1 and TRBJ2-7; the D gene is possibly TRBD2 (5 bases). The CDR3 covers 14 residues. V was shortened by 1 base and J by 4 bases, with 11 bases between the two germline ends. Germline CDR1 and CDR2: LGHDT and YNNKEL (reference sequence). The CDR3 nucleotides read TGTGCCAGCAGCCAAGCGCCTTCGGGGTACGAGCAGTACTTC. It yields the protein CASSQAPSGYEQYF.

This clonotype has more than one count but fewer than ten. V usage is TRBV6-2 or TRBV6-3 and J usage is TRBJ1-1; possibly TRBD1 for D (5 bases). V was cut by 6 bases and J by 0 bases, with 20 bases left in between. Per germline, CDR1 MNHEY and CDR2 SVGEGT. This CDR3 contains 17 residues. The CDR3 protein is CASSRLRQRIVNTEAFF. CDR3 DNA: TGTGCCAGCAGCCGACTTAGACAGCGGATTGTGAACACTGAAGCTTTCTTT.

This clonotype was seen repeatedly, ten times or more. This chain uses TRBV5-1 with TRBJ2-2, with D maybe TRBD2 (6 bases). Trimming took 4 bases from V and 1 from J, leaving 11 bases between them. This CDR3 has 15 residues. In germline, CDR1 is SGHRS, CDR2 YFSETQ. This chain's CDR3 is CASSPEGENTGELFF. The DNA of the CDR3 is TGCGCCAGCAGCCCGGAGGGAGAGAACACCGGGGAGCTGTTTTTT.